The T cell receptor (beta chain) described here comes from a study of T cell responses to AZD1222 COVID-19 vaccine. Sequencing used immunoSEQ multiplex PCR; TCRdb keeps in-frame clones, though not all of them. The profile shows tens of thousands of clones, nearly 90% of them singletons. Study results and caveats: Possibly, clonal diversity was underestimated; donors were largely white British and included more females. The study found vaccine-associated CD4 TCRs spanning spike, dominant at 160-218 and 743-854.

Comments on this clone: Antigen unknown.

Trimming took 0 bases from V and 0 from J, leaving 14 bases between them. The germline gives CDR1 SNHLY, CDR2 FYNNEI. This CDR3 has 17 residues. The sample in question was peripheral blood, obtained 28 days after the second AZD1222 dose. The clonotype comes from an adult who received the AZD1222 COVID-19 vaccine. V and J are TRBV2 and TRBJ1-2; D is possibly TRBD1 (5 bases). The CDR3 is CASSEALTGAPNYGYTF. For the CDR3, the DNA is TGTGCCAGCAGTGAAGCGCTTACAGGTGCCCCTAACTATGGCTACACCTTC.